Sequencing of this T cell receptor beta chain was carried out in a study of human T cells and chemical hapten exposure. As to time point: pre-sensitization, week 0. Treatment of the sample: therapeutic diphenylcyclopropenone sensitization with weekly scalp DPC. TCRdb itself ran the RACE reads through MiXCR, one entry per CDR3 protein. This sample carries tens of thousands of distinct CDR3 sequences, 10% to 13% of them seen once, and the ten largest clones take roughly 6%. This clonotype was counted ten times or more. This CDR3 has 14 residues. CDR1 and CDR2 (germline): SNHLY, FYNNEI. Trimming shortened V by 1 base and J by 4 bases, and 11 bases separated the two germline ends.

Material: whole blood, obtained in connection with sensitization to the hapten diphenylcyclopropenone (DPC). This TCR was sampled from a man between 25 and 39 years old with alopecia areata. Some clones in this sample may be carry-over from other donors' samples. The chain carries TRBV2 and TRBJ2-7, with D perhaps being TRBD1 or TRBD2 (5 bases each). Here the CDR3 reads CASSEGGPLYEQYF. Here the CDR3 DNA reads TGTGCCAGCAGTGAAGGGGGACCCCTTTACGAGCAGTACTTC.